This passage covers 4 T cell receptor beta chains from one sample sequenced in a study of cytomegalovirus exposure and HLA in healthy donors. PCR was performed using 60 Vbeta and 13 Jbeta primers. Profiling relied on immunoSEQ multiplex PCR, and the TCRdb table lists in-frame clones only, not all of them. This sample carries over 100,000 clones, about three quarters of them seen once, and the ten largest clones take more than 10%. Sequenced: PBMCs. The origin of the receptors is a woman aged 40 to 49 in good health and CMV-seropositive.

This clone has more than one count but fewer than ten. The chain is built from TRBV30 and TRBJ1-4, with 8 bases matching TRBD1. J gave up 8 bases and V 3 bases, and 11 bases lay outside the gene matches. The germline V gene has CDR1 GTSNPN and CDR2 SVGIG (reference sequence). The length of the CDR3 is 15 residues. CDR3 protein: CAWRPPGQVWEKLFF. The CDR3 nucleotides read TGTGCCTGGAGACCCCCGGGACAGGTGTGGGAAAAACTGTTTTTT.

This clone was seen more than once but under ten times. The J gene is TRBJ1-5, the V gene TRBV2; 9 nucleotides agree with TRBD1. The CDR3 runs to 13 residues. V gave up 8 bases and J gave up 3 bases; unmatched junction bases: 2. The germline gives CDR1 SNHLY, CDR2 FYNNEI. The CDR3 reads CASGQGYNQPQHF. The CDR3 bases are TGTGCCAGCGGACAGGGGTACAATCAGCCCCAGCATTTT. Based on the CDR3 plus reference TRBV2 and TRBJ1-5, the full variable domain is EPEVTQTPSHQVTQMGQEVILRCVPISNHLYFYWYRQILGQKVEFLVSFYNNEISEKSEIFDDQFSVERPDGSNFTLKIRSTKLEDSAMYFCASGQGYNQPQHFGDGTRLSIL.

This rearrangement joins TRBV7-9 to TRBJ1-5; D might be TRBD1 (5 bases). The CDR3 runs 17 residues. Germline V gene sequence: CDR1 SEHNR, CDR2 FQNEAQ (reference sequence). Trimming pared 2 bases from V and 1 base from J, leaving 15 bases between. The CDR3 bases are TGTGCCAGCAGCTTATACGTCGGTGCAGGGAGCAATCAGCCCCAGCATTTT. Translated, it gives CASSLYVGAGSNQPQHF.

Comments on this clone: Other DNA sequences in this sample translate to the same CDR3. The rearrangement joins TRBV7-2 to TRBJ2-7; tentative D call: TRBD2 (5 bases). Looked up from germline, CDR1 is SGHTA and CDR2 is FQGNSA. Between the trimmed V and J ends, which lost 1 base and 2 bases, there was a span of 9 bases. This CDR3 spans 14 amino acids. CDR3 sequence: CASSLGRGTYEQYF. CDR3 sequence (DNA): TGTGCCAGCAGCTTAGGCCGAGGGACCTACGAGCAGTACTTC.